This TCR beta chain was captured by sequencing in a study of regulatory T cells in long-lasting Graves disease listed by TCRdb under 2021. Background on the whole study: In the newly diagnosed Graves' disease group, patients had been taking antithyroid drugs for less than 3 months. Peripheral blood TCR sequencing and RNA sequencing compared persistent Graves' disease patients with newly diagnosed Graves' disease patients. The study was registered as a clinical trial and conducted in China. A total of 33 samples were covered by TCR sequencing, comprising around 13 persistent and approximately 20 newly diagnosed Graves' disease patients. Points the paper makes about the study in general: TRBV28, TRBJ1-2 and TRBJ2-5 were preferentially used in persistent disease, while TRBV20-1 and TRBJ2-1 were favored in newly diagnosed disease. Persistent patients shared more public clonotypes among themselves (around 3,000) than newly diagnosed patients did (about 970). Only peripheral blood was studied, because thyroid tissue, the primary lesion, was inaccessible. The authors noted that the small sample size was a limitation that may lower accuracy. Persistent Graves' disease patients showed lower TCR Shannon entropy and fewer highly expanded clones than newly diagnosed patients, suggesting clonal expansion. Sequencing and analysis were limited to the TCR beta chain.

Libraries were prepared through multiplex PCR. Sequencing used an Illumina HiSeq 4000. TCR beta libraries were built with iRepertoire HTBI primers and Arm-PCR amplification of CDR3 regions. Before sequencing, the PCR products underwent gel purification. From the authors' description of their analysis: Gene usage analysis of CDR3 amino acid clonotypes relied on the roughly 67 TRBV and 14 TRBJ segments identified across samples. COPE and FqMerger were used to merge filtered high-quality paired reads into contigs. BLAST was used to align contigs to IMGT TRBV, TRBD and TRBJ reference genes, and CDR3 was defined according to IMGT. Clonotypes above 0.1% frequency were classified as highly expanded clones. Shannon entropy was used to measure repertoire diversity, and the Gini coefficient was used to measure V-J evenness. Public clonotypes were defined as clonotypes shared by more than one individual. The raw public reads went through TCRdb reprocessing: fastp at Q25, MiXCR clone calling, in-frame beta chains kept. Every entry covers one CDR3 protein and lists the most common genes and DNA from its rows. TCRdb assigned the V and J calls; the authors' analysis was not used. This sample is represented by 360,000 or so distinct CDR3 sequences; approximately 10% of them were singletons. The biggest ten clones account for approximately 20% of the sample.

What the time point label conveys for this sample: newly diagnosed GD, antithyroid drugs for less than 3 months. For both TCR sequencing and RNA sequencing, RNA was extracted from PBMCs using TRIzol. The diagnosis of Graves' disease was made according to American Thyroid Association guidelines. The patients came from an endocrinology department in Xi'an, China. From each patient, approximately 10 milliliters of peripheral blood was collected into an EDTA anticoagulant tube. Ficoll Paque Plus density gradient separation was used to isolate PBMCs, and no additional T cell sorting was done. RNA quality was checked with an Agilent 2100 Bioanalyzer and agarose gel, and concentration with a NanoDrop 2000. The germline V gene (reference sequence) specifies LNHDA as CDR1 and SQIVND as CDR2. Including cysteine and phenylalanine, the CDR3 has 16 amino acids. The read is trimmed to its CDR3 DNA, 48 bases read in frame from base 1. The V end loses 6 bases and the J end loses 0 bases, and a stretch of 15 bases separates them.

In regard to this clonotype: This clone's antigen is unknown. A much larger clonotype is one base distant, so this may be a read error.

These data were likewise used in another study, on T cells in Graves' hyperthyroidism and ophthalmopathy. From the second report: Graves' hyperthyroidism was defined as stable when no progression to ophthalmopathy occurred over 18 months of follow-up. Hyperthyroidism patients were newly diagnosed, had a disease duration of under 2 months, and were aged 18 to 65 years. Patients with uncontrolled infections, other autoimmune diseases, pregnancy or lactation were excluded. Diagnoses were based on clinical symptoms, serum thyroxine and TRAb, thyroid ultrasound and orbital computed tomography. The TCR CDR3 was subjected to a first round of RT-PCR using the HTBI primer set and the Qiagen OneStep RT-PCR kit. Most expanded thyroid clonotypes (frequency above 0.001) were also detected in blood, suggesting blood repertoires may reflect thyroid immune responses. In cross-validation, a model built on a 13 V-J signature told ophthalmopathy apart from stable hyperthyroidism with 87.88% sensitivity and approximately 84% specificity, and in testing the same model reached 80%/75%. In validation, progression to ophthalmopathy was predicted by the model with around 71% sensitivity and under 85% specificity, a median of around 6.5 months before onset. TCR V-J signatures able to tell the groups apart were searched for in a discovery cohort of 100 patients, of whom roughly 42 had Graves' ophthalmopathy and about 60 had stable Graves' hyperthyroidism. Whether ophthalmopathy could be predicted prospectively was tested in an independent validation cohort made up of under 20 hyperthyroidism patients plus 17 patients who later progressed to ophthalmopathy. The 95 to 100 discovery patients were divided at random into training and test sets in a 7:3 ratio. Thyroid tissue and blood T-cell repertoires from about 6 Graves' hyperthyroidism patients were also compared in the study. Following sampling, methimazole starting at 30 mg daily was given to hyperthyroidism patients, and high-dose intravenous methylprednisolone was given to ophthalmopathy patients. Libraries were constructed in a second round of multiplex PCR, after which size selection and purification were performed. Sequencing of the libraries was done on an Illumina HiSeq2000 using paired-end 100 bp reads. SOAPnuke was used to process the raw data, removing reads that contained adapters or uncalled bases, had a mean Phred below 15, or lacked an exact match to the constant primer or identifier. High-quality paired reads were merged with COPE v1.2.5, and unique nucleotide sequences were defined as clonotypes. MiTCR v1.1 was used to align the clonotypes against IMGT TRBV, TRBD and TRBJ reference segments. The analysis included only V-J combinations with a frequency above 0.0001, which together covered approximately 99% of the repertoires. The TCS score was defined as F50 (clonal expansion) divided by E x V (chaos), with BLOSUM62-based TCRdist calculated between CDR3 peptides within each V-J. Welch's t-statistics and random forest reduced around 550 V-J features to 10 to 15, which were used in a naive Bayes classifier (R e1071). No statistical method was used to set the sample size in advance, and investigators knew the group allocation. The paper reports TCR Vbeta CDR3 sequencing of fewer than 150 peripheral blood samples: fewer than 50 ophthalmopathy, approximately 74 hyperthyroidism and approximately 17 progressor patients.

Recombination connected TRBV19 to TRBJ2-1; no D gene call is confident. The source is a woman aged 18-29 years with Graves disease. Donor details come from another sample of the same person, matched by shared clones. Material: peripheral blood mononuclear cells (PBMCs), obtained at new diagnosis, from a patient treated with antithyroid drugs. The CDR3 region has the sequence CASRASMGSSYNEQFF. The base sequence is TGTGCCAGTAGAGCATCCATGGGCAGCTCCTACAATGAGCAGTTCTTC.